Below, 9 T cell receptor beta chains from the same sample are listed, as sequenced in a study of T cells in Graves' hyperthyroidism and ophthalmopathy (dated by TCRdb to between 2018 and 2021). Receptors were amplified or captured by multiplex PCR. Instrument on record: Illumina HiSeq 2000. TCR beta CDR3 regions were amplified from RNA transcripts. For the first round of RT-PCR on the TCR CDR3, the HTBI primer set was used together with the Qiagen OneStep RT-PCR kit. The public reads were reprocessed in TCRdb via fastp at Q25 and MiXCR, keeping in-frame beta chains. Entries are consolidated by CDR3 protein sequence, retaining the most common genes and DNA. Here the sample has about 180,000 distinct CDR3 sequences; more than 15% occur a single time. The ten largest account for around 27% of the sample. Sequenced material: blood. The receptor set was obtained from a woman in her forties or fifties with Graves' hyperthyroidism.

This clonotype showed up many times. The CDR3 is CSARSGQRNTFYEQYF. The CDR3 nucleotides read TGCAGTGCTAGATCCGGACAGCGGAACACCTTCTACGAGCAGTACTTC. J is TRBJ2-7 and V is TRBV20-1; D might be TRBD1 (6 bases). V lost 2 bases to trimming and J lost 3 bases, with 20 bases between them. This CDR3 spans 16 amino acids. CDR1 is DFQATT, CDR2 SNEGSKA, per germline (reference sequence).

The CDR3 here is CASSLTGPATNEKLFF. DNA for the CDR3: TGCGCCAGCAGTCTCACAGGCCCAGCAACTAATGAAAAACTGTTTTTT. The genes are TRBV10-2 and TRBJ1-4; perhaps TRBD1 as D (5 bases). V shed 5 bases and J shed 0 bases, with 13 bases lying between them. The CDR3 sequence is 16 residues long. Germline V lookup: CDR1 WSHSY, CDR2 SAAADI.

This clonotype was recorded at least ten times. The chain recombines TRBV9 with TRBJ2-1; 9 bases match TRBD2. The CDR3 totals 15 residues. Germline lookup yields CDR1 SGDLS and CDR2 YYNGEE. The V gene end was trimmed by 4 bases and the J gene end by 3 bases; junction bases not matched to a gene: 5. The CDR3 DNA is TGTGCCAGCAGCCCGAGCGGGGGGTACTACAATGAGCAGTTCTTC. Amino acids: CASSPSGGYYNEQFF.

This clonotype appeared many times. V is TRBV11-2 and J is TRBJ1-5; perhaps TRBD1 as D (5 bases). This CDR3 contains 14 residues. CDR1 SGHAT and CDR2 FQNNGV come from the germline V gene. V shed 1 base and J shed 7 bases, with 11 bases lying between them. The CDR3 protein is CASSLAGSIQPQHF. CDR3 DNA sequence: TGTGCCAGCAGCTTAGCAGGGAGTATACAGCCCCAGCATTTT.

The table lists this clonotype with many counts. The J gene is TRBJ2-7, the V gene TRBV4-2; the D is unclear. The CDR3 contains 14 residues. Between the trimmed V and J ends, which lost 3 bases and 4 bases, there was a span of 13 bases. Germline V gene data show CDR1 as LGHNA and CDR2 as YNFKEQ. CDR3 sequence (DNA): TGTGCCAGCAGCCACTCCCGGGCAGGTTACGAGCAGTACTTC. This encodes CASSHSRAGYEQYF.

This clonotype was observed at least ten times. The CDR3 DNA reads TGTGCCAGCAGTAAACGGACAGACGTACAAGAGACCCAGTACTTC. Residues: CASSKRTDVQETQYF. This chain links TRBV28 with TRBJ2-5; maybe TRBD1 (6 bases). Germline-derived CDR1 and CDR2 are MDHEN and SYDVKM. There are 15 residues in the CDR3. Trimming took 5 bases from V and 2 from J, leaving 15 bases between them.

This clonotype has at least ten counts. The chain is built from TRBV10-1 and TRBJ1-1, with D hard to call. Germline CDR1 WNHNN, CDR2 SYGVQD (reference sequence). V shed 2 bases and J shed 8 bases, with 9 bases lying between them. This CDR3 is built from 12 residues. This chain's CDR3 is CASSEGPQEAFF. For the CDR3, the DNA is TGCGCCAGCAGTGAGGGACCCCAGGAAGCTTTCTTT.

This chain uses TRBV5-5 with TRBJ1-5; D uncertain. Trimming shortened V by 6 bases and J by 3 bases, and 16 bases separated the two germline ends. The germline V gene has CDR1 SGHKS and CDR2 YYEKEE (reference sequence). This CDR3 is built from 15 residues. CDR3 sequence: CASNMGPGPNQPQHF. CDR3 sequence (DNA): TGTGCCAGCAACATGGGCCCCGGGCCCAATCAGCCCCAGCATTTT.

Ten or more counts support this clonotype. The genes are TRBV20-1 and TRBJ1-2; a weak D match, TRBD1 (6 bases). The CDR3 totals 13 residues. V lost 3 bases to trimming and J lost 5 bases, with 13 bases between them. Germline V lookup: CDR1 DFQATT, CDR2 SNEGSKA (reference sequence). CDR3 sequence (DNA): TGCAGTGCTAGCCCGGGGGGCTCTTATGGCTACACCTTC. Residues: CSASPGGSYGYTF.